One sample yielded the 7 T cell receptor beta chains listed below, sequenced in a study of T cells in Graves' hyperthyroidism and ophthalmopathy. RNA transcripts gave rise to amplified TCR beta CDR3 regions. Using the HTBI primer set, a first-round RT-PCR was run on the TCR CDR3. Via MiXCR, TCRdb re-called the multiplex PCR reads, giving one row per CDR3 protein. Among 350,000 to 450,000 distinct CDR3 sequences listed, 11% to 15% were seen once. The sequencing input was blood. Receptor source: a man between 50 and 59 years old with Graves' ophthalmopathy.

This clonotype came up many times. The chain combines TRBV3-1 with TRBJ2-7; D ambiguous. V lost 4 bases to trimming and J lost 2 bases, with 6 bases between them. The CDR3 has 12 amino acids. Looked up from germline, CDR1 is LGHDT and CDR2 is YNNKEL (reference sequence). CDR3 sequence reads: CASSLLPYEQYF. CDR3 DNA sequence: TGTGCCAGCAGCCTCCTGCCCTACGAGCAGTACTTC.

Many counts were recorded for this clonotype. V gene TRBV3-1 combines with J gene TRBJ2-2; no firm D call. The CDR3 is 12 residues long. V was shortened by 6 bases and J by 5 bases, with 7 bases between the two germline ends. Germline CDR1 LGHDT, CDR2 YNNKEL (reference sequence). CDR3 DNA: TGTGCCAGCAGAACAGAGACCGGGGAGCTGTTTTTT. This sequence encodes CASRTETGELFF.

The genes are TRBV5-6 and TRBJ1-1; 12 positions match TRBD1. The germline gives CDR1 SGHDT, CDR2 YYEEEE. CDR3 length: 15 residues. The V segment lost 4 bases and the J segment 5 bases; nucleotides outside the gene matches: 6. As DNA, the CDR3 is TGTGCCAGCAGCACGGGACAGGGGGCGAGGACTGAAGCTTTCTTT. It codes for CASSTGQGARTEAFF.

This clonotype was observed a few times. The chain recombines TRBV20-1 with TRBJ2-1; the D is unclear. CDR1 DFQATT and CDR2 SNEGSKA come from the germline V gene (reference sequence). This CDR3 has 13 amino acids. The V gene lost 5 bases and the J gene lost 3 bases, with 11 bases spanning the gap. CDR3 in amino acids: CSAPGRSYNEQFF. CDR3 sequence (DNA): TGCAGTGCTCCAGGCCGGAGCTACAATGAGCAGTTCTTC.

This clonotype was counted only a few times. The J gene is TRBJ2-1, the V gene TRBV19; no firm D call. V was trimmed by 3 bases and J by 0 bases, leaving 15 bases between them. The CDR3 is made up of 17 amino acids. Germline V lookup: CDR1 LNHDA, CDR2 SQIVND (reference sequence). The CDR3 DNA is TGTGCCAGTAGTATCCCCCTCGCAGATAGCTCCTACAATGAGCAGTTCTTC. This sequence encodes CASSIPLADSSYNEQFF.

This clonotype was counted many times. The chain couples TRBV5-1 to TRBJ2-7; 8 bases are a match to TRBD2. V shed 7 bases and J 0 bases; nucleotides not matched to a gene: 9. Germline V gene sequence: CDR1 SGHRS, CDR2 YFSETQ. CDR3 length equals 15 residues. CDR3 DNA sequence: TGCGCCAGCGGATCTACAAGCGGGAGCTCCTACGAGCAGTACTTC. The encoded protein is CASGSTSGSSYEQYF.

This clonotype showed up many times. This rearrangement joins TRBV30 to TRBJ2-1, with TRBD2 matching over 9 bases. Trimming took 0 bases from V and 8 from J; bases not matched to a gene: 8. This CDR3 comprises 15 residues. In germline, CDR1 is GTSNPN, CDR2 SVGIG (reference sequence). Written as DNA, the CDR3 is TGTGCCTGGAGTGTAGGCGGGAGGGCCATAGATGAGCAGTTCTTC. This translates into CAWSVGGRAIDEQFF.